The present T cell receptor (beta chain) was sequenced within a study of a mutant IDH1 vaccine in newly diagnosed glioma. Overall study: Therapy received beforehand was radiotherapy, temozolomide, or both, with most patients given both.

Per germline, CDR1 LNHDA and CDR2 SQIVND (reference sequence). Trimming left V 5 bases short and J 0 bases short, with 11 bases between. The CDR3 is made up of 14 amino acids. TCRdb keeps only in-frame clones here, not all; method: immunoSEQ multiplex PCR. Among about 88,000 clones listed, about four fifths were seen once. Sample time point: baseline, week 1 (first vaccination visit). Treatment in this sample: pre-vaccination baseline after standard-of-care therapy. The study enrolled donors with new WHO grade 3 or 4 IDH1-mutant, ATRX-lost astrocytomas. This receptor was obtained from a man aged 35-49 years with glioma. Some clones in this sample may be carry-over from other donors' samples. This specimen consisted of PBMCs, obtained from a glioma patient treated with radiotherapy, temozolomide or both. This rearrangement joins TRBV19 to TRBJ2-7, with D perhaps matching TRBD2 (7 bases). The CDR3 here is CASSGGGYSYEQYF. CDR3 coding DNA: TGTGCCAGTAGTGGCGGGGGCTACTCCTACGAGCAGTACTTC.